The sequence of this T cell receptor (beta chain) was determined in a study of identical twins. General observations from the study: Insertions were reduced in abundant cord blood beta clonotypes but not in memory repertoires. Partly confounded zero-insertion analyses could result from invariant MAIT and iNKT cells.

TCRdb independently ran MiXCR on the 5' RACE reads; one entry per CDR3 protein. Among 350,000 to 600,000 distinct CDR3 sequences listed, 13% to 15% were seen once. To note about this clonotype: The antigen is undetermined.

Trimming took 1 base from V and 4 from J, leaving 7 bases between them. The CDR3 is 13 residues long. Germline CDR1 reads SGHRS; CDR2 reads YFSETQ. These data also featured in a second study, about yellow fever vaccine responses in identical twins.

The source of this sequence is a woman younger than 30 in good health. Sequenced sample: CD4+ T cells sorted from blood. The J gene is TRBJ2-3, the V gene TRBV5-1, with unresolved D. The CDR3 region has the DNA TGCGCCAGCAGCTTGATTGATTCAGATACGCAGTATTTT. It encodes CASSLIDSDTQYF.